The clone carrying this T cell receptor beta chain turned up a few times. TCRdb independently ran MiXCR on the RT-PCR reads; one entry per CDR3 protein. Of fewer than 800,000 distinct CDR3 sequences listed, about 14% are singletons. The origin of this receptor is a female donor in good health, serving as a healthy control. Sequencing used memory CD4+ T cells from blood.

The CDR3 DNA reads TGTGCCAGCAGCTCCCGACTAGCGGCTCAAGGAGAGCAGTTCTTC. Its translation is CASSSRLAAQGEQFF. The gene calls are TRBV7-9 and TRBJ2-1, with 9 bases identical to TRBD2. This CDR3 contains 15 residues. The ends lost 4 bases at V and 10 bases at J; junction bases unmatched: 11. CDR1 SEHNR and CDR2 FQNEAQ come from the germline V gene (reference sequence).